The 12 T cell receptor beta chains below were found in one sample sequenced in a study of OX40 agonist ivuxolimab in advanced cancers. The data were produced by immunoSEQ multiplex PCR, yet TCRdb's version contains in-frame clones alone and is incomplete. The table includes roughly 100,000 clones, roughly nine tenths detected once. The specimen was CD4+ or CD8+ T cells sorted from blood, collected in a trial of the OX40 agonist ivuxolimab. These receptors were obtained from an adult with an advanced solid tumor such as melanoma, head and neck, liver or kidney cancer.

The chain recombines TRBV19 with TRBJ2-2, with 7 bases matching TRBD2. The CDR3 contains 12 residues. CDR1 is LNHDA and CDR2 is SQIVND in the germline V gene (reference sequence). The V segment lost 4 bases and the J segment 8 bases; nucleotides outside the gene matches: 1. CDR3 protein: CASSSGGGELFF. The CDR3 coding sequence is TGTGCCAGTAGTAGCGGGGGAGGGGAGCTGTTTTTT.

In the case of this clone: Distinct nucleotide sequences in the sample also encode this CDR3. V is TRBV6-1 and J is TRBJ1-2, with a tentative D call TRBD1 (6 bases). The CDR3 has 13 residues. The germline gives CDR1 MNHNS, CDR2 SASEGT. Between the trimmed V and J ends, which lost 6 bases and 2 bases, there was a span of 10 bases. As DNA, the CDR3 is TGTGCCAGCAGCCTCACAGGGAACTATGGCTACACCTTC. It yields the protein CASSLTGNYGYTF.

CDR3 bases: TGTGCCAGCTCACCGGTAATTCGGGATTCTGGGGCCAACGTCCTGACTTTC. The encoded protein is CASSPVIRDSGANVLTF. This chain links TRBV18 with TRBJ2-6; TRBD2 is a possible D gene (5 bases). The germline V gene has CDR1 KGHSH and CDR2 LQKENI. The V end was cut by 3 bases, the J end by 1 base, with 13 bases between. CDR3 length equals 17 residues.

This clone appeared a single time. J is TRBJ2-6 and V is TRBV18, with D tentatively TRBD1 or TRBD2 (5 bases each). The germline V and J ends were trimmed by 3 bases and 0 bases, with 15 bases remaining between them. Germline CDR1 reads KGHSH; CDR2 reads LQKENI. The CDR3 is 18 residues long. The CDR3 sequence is CASSPQGPSSSGANVLTF. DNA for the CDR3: TGTGCCAGCTCACCGCAGGGACCCTCTAGCTCTGGGGCCAACGTCCTGACTTTC.

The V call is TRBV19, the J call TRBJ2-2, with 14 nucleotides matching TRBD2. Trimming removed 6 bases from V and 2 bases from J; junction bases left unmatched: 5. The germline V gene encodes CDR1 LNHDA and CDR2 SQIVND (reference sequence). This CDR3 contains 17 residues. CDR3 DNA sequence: TGTGCCAGTAGAAGGACTAGCGGGGGGCTTAACACCGGGGAGCTGTTTTTT. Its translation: CASRRTSGGLNTGELFF. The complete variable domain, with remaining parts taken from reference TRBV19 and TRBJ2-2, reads DGGITQSPKYLFRKEGQNVTLSCEQNLNHDAMYWYRQDPGQGLRLIYYSQIVNDFQKGDIAEGYSVSREKKESFPLTVTSAQKNPTAFYLCASRRTSGGLNTGELFFGEGSRLTVL.

CDR3 coding DNA: TGTGCCAGCAATCGGGTACCCTATGGCTACACCTTC. Amino acid sequence: CASNRVPYGYTF. This chain joins TRBV28 and TRBJ1-2; D unclear. The length of the CDR3 is 12 residues. CDR1 is MDHEN, CDR2 SYDVKM, per germline. V was pared by 7 bases and J by 4 bases, with 10 bases between.

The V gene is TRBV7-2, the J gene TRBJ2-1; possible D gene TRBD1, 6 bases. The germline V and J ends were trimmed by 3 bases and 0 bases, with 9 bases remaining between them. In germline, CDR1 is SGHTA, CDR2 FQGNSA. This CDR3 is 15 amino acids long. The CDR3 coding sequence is TGTGCCAGCAGCTTTCCGACAGGCTCCTACAATGAGCAGTTCTTC. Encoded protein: CASSFPTGSYNEQFF.

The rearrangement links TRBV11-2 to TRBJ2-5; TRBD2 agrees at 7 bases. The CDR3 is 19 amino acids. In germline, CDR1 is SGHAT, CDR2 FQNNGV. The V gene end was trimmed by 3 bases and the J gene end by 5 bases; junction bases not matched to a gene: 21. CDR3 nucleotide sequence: TGTGCCAGCAGCTTTTCTTCCTCCGGCTTGGGGACTAAAACCGAGACCCAGTACTTC. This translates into CASSFSSSGLGTKTETQYF.

For the CDR3, the DNA is TGTGCCAGCAGTGTCGGCTCCTACGAGCAGTACTTC. Amino acid sequence: CASSVGSYEQYF. The chain recombines TRBV6-1 with TRBJ2-5; no reliable D call. The closer fit of TRBJ2-7 to the DNA end suggests the J call may be wrong. Germline lookup yields CDR1 MNHNS and CDR2 SASEGT. This CDR3 comprises 12 residues.

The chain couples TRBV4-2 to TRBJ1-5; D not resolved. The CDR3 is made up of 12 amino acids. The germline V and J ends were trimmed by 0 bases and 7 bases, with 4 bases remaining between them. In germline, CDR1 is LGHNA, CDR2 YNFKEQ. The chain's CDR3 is CASSQEGQPQHF. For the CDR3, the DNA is TGTGCCAGCAGCCAAGAGGGGCAGCCCCAGCATTTT.

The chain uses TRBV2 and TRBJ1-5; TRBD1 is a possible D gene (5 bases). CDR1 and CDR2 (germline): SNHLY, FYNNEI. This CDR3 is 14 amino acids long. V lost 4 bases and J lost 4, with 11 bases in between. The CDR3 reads CASSGQRTNQPQHF. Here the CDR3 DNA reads TGTGCCAGCAGTGGACAGAGGACGAATCAGCCCCAGCATTTT.

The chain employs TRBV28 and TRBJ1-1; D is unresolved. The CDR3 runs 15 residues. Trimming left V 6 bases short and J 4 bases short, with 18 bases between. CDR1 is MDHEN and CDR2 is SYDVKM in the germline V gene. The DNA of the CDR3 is TGTGCCAGCAGCTATTGGCGGGCTGGCGGCACTGAAGCTTTCTTT. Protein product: CASSYWRAGGTEAFF.